The TCR beta chain described here comes from a study of blood T cells in healthy people across ages. Study-wide results and limits: Diversity estimates drawn from one million T cells were deemed underestimates. Unsorted PBMC material precluded a definitive naive versus antigen-experienced comparison. Naive T cell percentage showed a strong correlation with the diversity of TCR beta.

Germline V gives CDR1 KGHDR, CDR2 SFDVKD. The CDR3 is 14 amino acids. Russia was home to the donors, healthy Caucasian individuals aged about 6 to 90. Turning to this clonotype: Antigen unknown.

It was with a sample-barcoded 5' primer and a J-beta primer mix that a second PCR of roughly 7 to 12 cycles was run. MiXCR, run by TCRdb on the 5' RACE reads, gives a single entry per CDR3 protein. The top ten clones hold roughly 40% of a sample with 750,000 to 950,000 distinct CDR3 sequences, around half of them seen once. J is TRBJ2-7 and V is TRBV24-1, with 8 bases lining up with TRBD1. The J call is doubtful: the DNA matches TRBJ2-5 better. What was sequenced was blood. The TCR comes from a man at least 80 years old in good health. The CDR3 is CATSDSGTGETQYF. For the CDR3, the DNA is TGTGCCACCAGTGATTCCGGGACAGGTGAGACCCAGTACTTC.